This TCR beta chain stems from a study of a mutant IDH1 vaccine in newly diagnosed glioma. Study at large: Patients were pretreated with radiotherapy, temozolomide, or both, mostly both. General observations from the study: Of all patients, 93.3% showed vaccine-induced immune responses.

This table comes from immunoSEQ multiplex PCR, and its TCRdb copy is limited to in-frame clones, with some not included. In the table there are about 92,000 clones, around 80% of which are singletons. Trimming shortened V by 6 bases and J by 0 bases, and 9 bases separated the two germline ends. Germline loops: CDR1 MNHNY, CDR2 SVGAGI (reference sequence). The CDR3 is 14 amino acids. Indicated time point: baseline, week 1 (first vaccination visit). The treatment was: pre-vaccination baseline after standard-of-care therapy. Those who donated had recent WHO grade 3 or 4 IDH1-mutant, ATRX-lost astrocytomas. Notes on this clone: What it binds is unknown.

V and J are TRBV6-6 and TRBJ1-3, with unresolved D. Source: PBMCs, taken from a glioma patient treated with radiotherapy, temozolomide or both. The TCR was taken from a man aged 35-49 years with glioma. The CDR3 sequence is CASSLTDSGNTIYF. CDR3 DNA: TGTGCCAGCAGCCTCACCGACTCTGGAAACACCATATATTTT.